These T cell receptor beta chains were read from a single sample in a study of cytomegalovirus exposure and HLA in healthy donors. Using immunoSEQ multiplex PCR, the repertoire was profiled, and TCRdb retains in-frame clones only, with some absent. This listing includes roughly 75,000 clones. The sequencing input was PBMCs. The source of these receptors is a boy aged 5-17 years in good health and CMV-seronegative. Each CDR3 is given with its conserved first and last residue. A D gene is named only where the DNA matches it firmly.

J gene: TRBJ2-7
D gene: NA
V gene: TRBV5-4
CDR3 DNA: TGTGCCAGCAGCTTGGAATACAACCTCTACGAGCAGTACTTC
CDR3 protein: CASSLEYNLYEQYF

J gene: TRBJ2-7
D gene: TRBD1
V gene: TRBV19
CDR3 DNA: TGTGCCAGTAGTCCTGGACAGGGCGTTACCTACGAGCAGTACTTC
CDR3 protein: CASSPGQGVTYEQYF

J gene: TRBJ2-5
D gene: NA
V gene: TRBV5-6
CDR3 DNA: TGTGCCAGCAGCTGGAGGGACTCCAGGGCCCAGTACTTC
CDR3 protein: CASSWRDSRAQYF

J gene: TRBJ1-3
D gene: TRBD1
V gene: TRBV9
CDR3 DNA: TGTGCCAGCAGCGCCCGGGACAGCAAAGGAAGTGGAAACACCATATATTTT
CDR3 protein: CASSARDSKGSGNTIYF

J gene: TRBJ2-7
D gene: NA
V gene: TRBV6-5
CDR3 DNA: TGTGCCAGCAGTTACTCTGGGGCGGACTACGAGCAGTACTTC
CDR3 protein: CASSYSGADYEQYF

J gene: TRBJ2-1
D gene: TRBD2
V gene: TRBV27
CDR3 DNA: TGTGCCAGCAGTTTATTGGGACTAGCGGGAGGGGGCTCCTACAATGAGCAGTTCTTC
CDR3 protein: CASSLLGLAGGGSYNEQFF

J gene: TRBJ2-3
D gene: NA
V gene: TRBV9
CDR3 DNA: TGTGCCAGCAGCGTAGTAGCAGATACGCAGTATTTT
CDR3 protein: CASSVVADTQYF

J gene: TRBJ2-7
D gene: NA
V gene: TRBV5-4
CDR3 DNA: TGTGCCAGCGAAAACAAACTGGGGGGGCAGGGGCTTTCCTACGAGCAGTACTTC
CDR3 protein: CASENKLGGQGLSYEQYF

J gene: TRBJ2-1
D gene: NA
V gene: TRBV2
CDR3 DNA: TGTGCCAGCAGTCAGTACAATGAGCAGTTCTTC
CDR3 protein: CASSQYNEQFF

J gene: TRBJ1-1
D gene: TRBD1
V gene: TRBV18
CDR3 DNA: TGTGCCAGCTCACCCCAGGGGGGTGGTACTGAAGCTTTCTTT
CDR3 protein: CASSPQGGGTEAFF

J gene: TRBJ2-7
D gene: NA
V gene: TRBV15
CDR3 DNA: TGTGCCACCAGCTCGCGTCAGGGGGGAGCCTCCTACGAGCAGTACTTC
CDR3 protein: CATSSRQGGASYEQYF

J gene: TRBJ2-5
D gene: NA
V gene: TRBV4-2
CDR3 DNA: TGTGCCAGCAGCCAAGAATTAGGCGGCCAAGAGACCCAGTACTTC
CDR3 protein: CASSQELGGQETQYF

J gene: TRBJ1-1
D gene: NA
V gene: TRBV11-2
CDR3 DNA: TGTGCCAGCAGCTCGGGACATTGGAACACTGAAGCTTTCTTT
CDR3 protein: CASSSGHWNTEAFF

J gene: TRBJ1-5
D gene: TRBD1
V gene: TRBV6-5
CDR3 DNA: TGTGCCAGCAGTAAGGGGACAGGGGGCAATCAGCCCCAGCATTTT
CDR3 protein: CASSKGTGGNQPQHF

J gene: TRBJ1-3
D gene: NA
V gene: TRBV13
CDR3 DNA: TGTGCCAGCAGCTTGTTCGGTGGCTCTGGAAACACCATATATTTT
CDR3 protein: CASSLFGGSGNTIYF

J gene: TRBJ1-1
D gene: TRBD1
V gene: TRBV5-1
CDR3 DNA: TGCGCCAGCAGCCGGGGACAGGGCCGCACTGAAGCTTTCTTT
CDR3 protein: CASSRGQGRTEAFF

J gene: TRBJ1-3
D gene: NA
V gene: TRBV5-6
CDR3 DNA: TGTGCCAGCAGTAGGGCCGGACAGATTGGAAACACCATATATTTT
CDR3 protein: CASSRAGQIGNTIYF

J gene: TRBJ1-5
D gene: TRBD1
V gene: TRBV30
CDR3 DNA: TGTGCCGGGAGTCCCCGGGACAGAAGGGGTCAGCCCCAGCATTTT
CDR3 protein: CAGSPRDRRGQPQHF

J gene: TRBJ2-3
D gene: TRBD2
V gene: TRBV5-1
CDR3 DNA: TGCGCCAGCAGCTTAGCGGGAGGTGGCACAGATACGCAGTATTTT
CDR3 protein: CASSLAGGGTDTQYF

J gene: TRBJ2-1
D gene: NA
V gene: TRBV7-9
CDR3 DNA: TGTGCCAGCAGCTCGGGTTTTGCAAATGAGCAGTTCTTC
CDR3 protein: CASSSGFANEQFF

J gene: TRBJ1-2
D gene: TRBD1
V gene: TRBV6-5
CDR3 DNA: TGTGCCAGCAGTAAGACAGGGACGGAGTTATATGGCTACACCTTC
CDR3 protein: CASSKTGTELYGYTF

J gene: TRBJ2-5
D gene: NA
V gene: TRBV7-9
CDR3 DNA: TGTGCCAGCAGCTTAGCCAGGGCGGAACGGGAGACCCAGTACTTC
CDR3 protein: CASSLARAERETQYF

J gene: TRBJ2-3
D gene: TRBD2
V gene: TRBV10-3
CDR3 DNA: TGTGCCATCAGTGATGGTAGCGGGGGGAAGACAGATACGCAGTATTTT
CDR3 protein: CAISDGSGGKTDTQYF

J gene: TRBJ1-1
D gene: TRBD1
V gene: TRBV18
CDR3 DNA: TGTGCCAGCTCACCGCAGACAGGGGGGAACACTGAAGATTTCTTT
CDR3 protein: CASSPQTGGNTEDFF

J gene: TRBJ2-1
D gene: NA
V gene: TRBV7-9
CDR3 DNA: TGTGCCAGCAGCCCCCCCCGGGATAGCGGCTCCTACAATGAGCAGTTCTTC
CDR3 protein: CASSPPRDSGSYNEQFF

J gene: TRBJ1-6
D gene: NA
V gene: TRBV15
CDR3 DNA: TGTGCCACCAGCAGTCACAGGGTTGAGGATTCACCCCTCCACTTT
CDR3 protein: CATSSHRVEDSPLHF

J gene: TRBJ1-2
D gene: NA
V gene: TRBV25-1
CDR3 DNA: TGTGCCAGCAGTGAACAACAGAACTATGGCTACACCTTC
CDR3 protein: CASSEQQNYGYTF

J gene: TRBJ1-1
D gene: TRBD1
V gene: TRBV5-1
CDR3 DNA: TGCGCCAGCAGCCCAGGGGGTTTTACTGAAGCTTTCTTT
CDR3 protein: CASSPGGFTEAFF

J gene: TRBJ1-4
D gene: NA
V gene: TRBV7-9
CDR3 DNA: TGTGCCAGCAGCTTAGCGGCACAGAGTTCTAATGAAAAACTGTTTTTT
CDR3 protein: CASSLAAQSSNEKLFF

J gene: TRBJ1-1
D gene: NA
V gene: TRBV7-8
CDR3 DNA: TGTGCCAGCAGCCTCGGACAACTGAACACTGAAGCTTTCTTT
CDR3 protein: CASSLGQLNTEAFF

J gene: TRBJ2-1
D gene: TRBD1
V gene: TRBV19
CDR3 DNA: TGTGCCAGTAGTATTGGGACAGGTGTAAATGAGCAGTTCTTC
CDR3 protein: CASSIGTGVNEQFF

J gene: TRBJ1-1
D gene: NA
V gene: TRBV18
CDR3 DNA: TGTGCCAGCTCCCCGCAGGCTAACACTGAAGCTTTCTTT
CDR3 protein: CASSPQANTEAFF

J gene: TRBJ2-5
D gene: TRBD2
V gene: TRBV14
CDR3 DNA: TGTGCCAGCAGCCAGTCTGGGACGGGAGGTTGGGAGACCCAGTACTTC
CDR3 protein: CASSQSGTGGWETQYF

J gene: TRBJ1-1
D gene: NA
V gene: TRBV6-5
CDR3 DNA: TGTGCCAGCAGTTACCGGCGGGGCTCCTCTGAAGCTTTCTTT
CDR3 protein: CASSYRRGSSEAFF

J gene: TRBJ2-5
D gene: TRBD2
V gene: TRBV4-1
CDR3 DNA: TGCGCCAGCAGCGGCGCGGGAGGGGAGACCCAGTACTTC
CDR3 protein: CASSGAGGETQYF

J gene: TRBJ2-7
D gene: TRBD1
V gene: TRBV5-1
CDR3 DNA: TGCGCCAGCAGCTGGGGACAGAACGAGCAGTACTTC
CDR3 protein: CASSWGQNEQYF

J gene: TRBJ1-5
D gene: TRBD1
V gene: TRBV6-6
CDR3 DNA: TGTGCCAGCAGTCCGACAGGGGCTAAAAATCAGCCCCAGCATTTT
CDR3 protein: CASSPTGAKNQPQHF

J gene: TRBJ1-5
D gene: NA
V gene: TRBV6-5
CDR3 DNA: TGTGCCAGCAGTACACCGGGACAGCCCCAGCATTTT
CDR3 protein: CASSTPGQPQHF

J gene: TRBJ1-6
D gene: NA
V gene: TRBV4-2
CDR3 DNA: TGTGCCAGCAGCCAAGATCGACGGGATAATTCACCCCTCCACTTT
CDR3 protein: CASSQDRRDNSPLHF

J gene: TRBJ2-2
D gene: NA
V gene: TRBV25-1
CDR3 DNA: TGTGCCAGCAGCGGACTGTCTACGAACACCGGGGAGCTGTTTTTT
CDR3 protein: CASSGLSTNTGELFF

J gene: TRBJ2-1
D gene: NA
V gene: TRBV19
CDR3 DNA: TGTGCCAGTAGTATAACCGGGACTGCTTACAATGAGCAGTTCTTC
CDR3 protein: CASSITGTAYNEQFF

J gene: TRBJ2-1
D gene: NA
V gene: TRBV30
CDR3 DNA: TGTGCCTGGAGTGTACGGGACAATGAGCAGTTCTTC
CDR3 protein: CAWSVRDNEQFF

J gene: TRBJ1-2
D gene: NA
V gene: TRBV7-2
CDR3 DNA: TGTGCCAGCAGCTTACAGGGAGGGGGGGGCTATGGCTACACCTTC
CDR3 protein: CASSLQGGGGYGYTF

J gene: TRBJ2-1
D gene: NA
V gene: TRBV6-6
CDR3 DNA: TGTGCCAGCTGTTTGTCTCTCAATGAGCAGTTCTTC
CDR3 protein: CASCLSLNEQFF

J gene: TRBJ1-1
D gene: NA
V gene: TRBV29-1
CDR3 DNA: TGCAGCGTTGATATGGGGCTTCTTGAAGCTTTCTTT
CDR3 protein: CSVDMGLLEAFF

J gene: TRBJ1-6
D gene: TRBD1
V gene: TRBV15
CDR3 DNA: TGTGCCACCAGCCCGACCGGGACAGGGAGGACTCCCCTCCACTTT
CDR3 protein: CATSPTGTGRTPLHF

J gene: TRBJ1-5
D gene: NA
V gene: TRBV19
CDR3 DNA: TGTGCCAGTAGTATATCAGGGGTTGGGATGGAGGGCAATCAGCCCCAGCATTTT
CDR3 protein: CASSISGVGMEGNQPQHF

J gene: TRBJ1-1
D gene: TRBD1
V gene: TRBV9
CDR3 DNA: TGTGCCAGCAGCGTAGGGACAGGGGGCGGAATGGCTTTCTTT
CDR3 protein: CASSVGTGGGMAFF

J gene: TRBJ2-5
D gene: NA
V gene: TRBV19
CDR3 DNA: TGTGCCAGTAGTATATCCCCCAGCGGGTCCCAAGAGACCCAGTACTTC
CDR3 protein: CASSISPSGSQETQYF